This T cell receptor beta chain was recorded in a study of shared clonotypes between healthy human individuals. Each sorted subset replicate got 200 ng genomic DNA, tens of thousands of genomes. Assay: immunoSEQ multiplex PCR; the TCRdb copy retains only in-frame clones and omits some. The sample holds a few hundred thousand clones, 90% to 98% seen once. Notes on the study in general: Among donors, clonotype sharing was expected to be affected by sequencing depth. For naive CD4 cells, 5% to 6.5% of clonotypes were shared across a few donors. Incomplete sequencing of sorted subsets was indicated by rarefaction despite large depth.

Remarks on this clone: The target antigen is unknown.

This CDR3 has 14 amino acids. V shed 6 bases and J shed 0 bases, with 6 bases lying between them. In germline, CDR1 is MNHEY, CDR2 SVGAGI. This chain uses TRBV6-5 with TRBJ2-6; D not resolved. Material: memory CD8+ T cells sorted from blood. Subset indicated: CD45RO+ cells pooled with CCR7-negative TemRA cells. The TCR sequence derives from a man aged 30-40 years in good health. The CDR3 coding sequence is TGTGCCAGCAGGGCCCGCTCTGGGGCCAACGTCCTGACTTTC. It translates to CASRARSGANVLTF.